The rows below give T cell receptor beta chains drawn from one sample of a study of lymphopenia after photon versus proton radiotherapy. Sequencing was performed with immunoSEQ multiplex PCR; in TCRdb, only in-frame clones are kept and a portion is missing. The sample shows about 29,000 clones, roughly 87% of them seen only once. Sequences were derived from peripheral blood, sampled from a patient treated with proton-based radiotherapy. Source of these receptors: a woman aged 60-75 years with cholangiocarcinoma. Some clones in this sample may be carry-over from other donors' samples. CDR3s include the opening cysteine and the closing phenylalanine or tryptophan. The D gene is left open where the match is weak. Clone size is given for some rows only: seen once, a few or many times, or a class if the clone is expanded.

NA	TRBV28	TRBJ2-7	NA	CASSTSFYEQYF	TGTGCCAGCAGTACTAGTTTTTACGAGCAGTACTTC
once	TRBV10-1	TRBJ2-5	NA	CASSAGQETQYF	TGCGCCAGCAGTGCGGGGCAAGAGACCCAGTACTTC
NA	TRBV11-3	TRBJ2-1	NA	CASSLEGSGSYNEQFF	TGTGCCAGCAGCTTAGAGGGGAGCGGGTCCTACAATGAGCAGTTCTTC
few	TRBV5-6	TRBJ2-7	TRBD2	CASSLRVAGGRTTYEQYF	TGTGCCAGCAGCCTCCGGGTAGCGGGAGGGCGAACAACCTACGAGCAGTACTTC
NA	TRBV7-2	TRBJ1-4	NA	CASSWGPASNEKLFF	TGTGCCAGCAGCTGGGGACCCGCTTCTAATGAAAAACTGTTTTTT
NA	TRBV7-8	TRBJ2-7	TRBD2	CASSTSTSGSASYEQYF	TGTGCCAGCAGCACATCGACTAGCGGGAGTGCGTCCTACGAGCAGTACTTC
NA	TRBV15	TRBJ2-5	NA	CATSRGGRGGGETQYF	TGTGCCACCAGCAGAGGTGGGCGGGGAGGGGGAGAGACCCAGTACTTC
NA	TRBV7-8	TRBJ2-2	NA	CASSLVSRTGELFF	TGTGCCAGCAGCTTAGTATCACGGACCGGGGAGCTGTTTTTT
NA	TRBV5-1	TRBJ1-6	NA	CASSLDPAGNSPLHF	TGCGCCAGCAGCTTGGACCCGGCCGGAAATTCACCCCTCCACTTT
NA	TRBV28	TRBJ2-1	NA	CASSLYGGWSNEQFF	TGTGCCAGCAGTTTATACGGGGGATGGAGCAATGAGCAGTTCTTC
NA	TRBV11-2	TRBJ2-4	NA	CASSLEHKNIQYF	TGTGCCAGCAGCTTAGAACACAAAAACATTCAGTACTTC
once	TRBV6-5	TRBJ1-1	NA	CASRTGTTEAFF	TGTGCCAGCAGGACCGGCACCACTGAAGCTTTCTTT
once	TRBV5-4	TRBJ1-2	TRBD1	CASSLKTGDTYGYTF	TGTGCCAGCAGCTTAAAAACAGGGGACACCTATGGCTACACCTTC
once	TRBV18	TRBJ2-7	TRBD1	CASSRRTGVYEQYF	TGTGCCAGCTCACGAAGGACAGGGGTCTACGAGCAGTACTTC
NA	TRBV5-1	TRBJ2-5	NA	CASSPRAGQETQYF	TGCGCCAGCAGCCCTCGGGCAGGCCAAGAGACCCAGTACTTC
NA	TRBV6-1	TRBJ1-1	NA	CASSAQMGQEKAFF	TGTGCCAGCAGTGCCCAAATGGGCCAAGAAAAAGCTTTCTTT
NA	TRBV7-3	TRBJ2-3	NA	CASSPQGWATDTQYF	TGTGCCAGCAGCCCTCAGGGTTGGGCCACAGATACGCAGTATTTT
NA	TRBV4-1	TRBJ2-3	TRBD2	CASSHPSGGQDTQYF	TGCGCCAGCAGCCACCCTAGCGGGGGGCAAGATACGCAGTATTTT
large	TRBV25-1	TRBJ1-2	NA	CASSFGEGDGYTF	TGTGCCAGCAGTTTCGGGGAGGGGGATGGCTACACCTTC
NA	TRBV4-3	TRBJ2-7	TRBD2	CASSQASGRPSSYEQYF	TGCGCCAGCAGCCAAGCTAGCGGGAGGCCGAGCTCCTACGAGCAGTACTTC
NA	TRBV18	TRBJ1-2	TRBD1	CASSLGTGQGYGYTF	TGTGCCAGCTCACTCGGGACAGGACAGGGATATGGCTACACCTTC
once	TRBV28	TRBJ2-1	TRBD2	CATNGGGRYNEQFF	TGTGCCACAAACGGGGGGGGTAGGTACAATGAGCAGTTCTTC
NA	TRBV19	TRBJ1-4	NA	CASQERMNEKLFF	TGTGCCAGCCAAGAGCGGATGAATGAAAAACTGTTTTTT
NA	TRBV29-1	TRBJ2-7	NA	CSVEFQDSYEQYF	TGCAGCGTTGAATTCCAGGACTCCTACGAGCAGTACTTC
few	TRBV10-1	TRBJ2-7	NA	CASRGNSPVDEQYF	TGCGCCAGCAGAGGGAACAGTCCGGTTGACGAGCAGTACTTC
NA	TRBV5-5	TRBJ1-1	TRBD1	CASSRTIRTGNNTEAFF	TGTGCCAGCAGCCGTACTATACGGACAGGGAATAACACTGAAGCTTTCTTT
NA	TRBV5-1	TRBJ2-1	TRBD2	CASRPVGTSIDEQFF	TGCGCCAGCAGGCCAGTCGGGACTAGTATCGATGAGCAGTTCTTC
NA	TRBV5-4	TRBJ1-1	NA	CASSTTGVGDTEAFF	TGTGCCAGCAGCACTACGGGGGTGGGAGACACTGAAGCTTTCTTT
NA	TRBV27	TRBJ1-1	NA	CASSDSKAGRTEAFF	TGTGCCAGCAGCGATTCAAAAGCAGGGAGGACTGAAGCTTTCTTT
NA	TRBV29-1	TRBJ2-3	TRBD1	CSVELWGQGATDTQYF	TGCAGCGTTGAACTTTGGGGACAGGGGGCCACAGATACGCAGTATTTT
NA	TRBV18	TRBJ2-1	TRBD2	CASSPGLAGGLYDEQFF	TGTGCCAGCTCACCAGGACTAGCGGGGGGGCTGTATGATGAGCAGTTCTTC
NA	TRBV27	TRBJ2-1	NA	CASSLGSYNEQFF	TGTGCCAGCAGTTTGGGCTCCTACAATGAGCAGTTCTTC
NA	TRBV7-8	TRBJ1-2	NA	CASSLAPETAYGYTF	TGTGCCAGCAGCTTAGCCCCAGAAACGGCGTATGGCTACACCTTC
once	TRBV6-5	TRBJ2-1	TRBD2	CASRPDAGVDSEQFF	TGTGCCAGCCGCCCCGATGCGGGAGTGGATAGTGAGCAGTTCTTC
NA	TRBV19	TRBJ2-7	NA	CASSTQTGYYEQYF	TGTGCCAGTAGTACTCAAACAGGGTACTACGAGCAGTACTTC
NA	TRBV6-1	TRBJ2-2	NA	CASSDLIGIAGELFF	TGTGCCAGCAGTGATTTGATAGGGATCGCCGGGGAGCTGTTTTTT
NA	TRBV7-2	TRBJ2-3	NA	CASSFNIFADTQYF	TGTGCCAGCAGCTTTAATATCTTCGCAGATACGCAGTATTTT
NA	TRBV7-6	TRBJ2-7	NA	CASSLGPNYEQYF	TGTGCCAGCAGCCTTGGACCCAACTACGAGCAGTACTTC
NA	TRBV5-6	TRBJ2-3	TRBD2	CASSFSGGAADTQYF	TGTGCCAGCAGCTTTAGCGGGGGGGCAGCAGATACGCAGTATTTT
NA	TRBV18	TRBJ2-1	TRBD2	CASSPRTSGGAPEQFF	TGTGCCAGCTCACCCCGGACTAGCGGGGGGGCCCCTGAGCAGTTCTTC
NA	TRBV11-2	TRBJ2-1	NA	CASSHRDKHYNEQFF	TGTGCCAGCAGCCACCGGGACAAACACTACAATGAGCAGTTCTTC
NA	TRBV2	TRBJ1-2	NA	CASETNNYGYTF	TGTGCCAGCGAGACTAATAACTATGGCTACACCTTC
NA	TRBV4-1	TRBJ1-4	NA	CASSLVGNEKLFF	TGCGCCAGCAGCCTCGTAGGTAATGAAAAACTGTTTTTT
NA	TRBV7-8	TRBJ1-1	TRBD1	CASSGWTGENTEAFF	TGTGCCAGCAGCGGATGGACAGGGGAGAATACTGAAGCTTTCTTT
once	TRBV7-6	TRBJ2-1	TRBD2	CASSPGGGIYNEQFF	TGTGCCAGCAGCCCCGGGGGGGGAATCTACAATGAGCAGTTCTTC
NA	TRBV6-1	TRBJ2-7	TRBD1	CASSKPGTGFHEQYF	TGTGCCAGCAGTAAACCCGGGACAGGGTTCCACGAGCAGTACTTC
once	TRBV6-5	TRBJ1-4	NA	CATSAGSLSNEKLFF	TGTGCCACCAGCGCAGGGTCGCTGAGTAATGAAAAACTGTTTTTT
NA	TRBV5-6	TRBJ1-2	NA	CASSYKDSPYGYTF	TGTGCCAGCAGCTACAAGGACAGTCCCTATGGCTACACCTTC
many	TRBV6-5	TRBJ2-3	NA	CASSSWPDTQYF	TGTGCCAGCAGTTCCTGGCCGGATACGCAGTATTTT
NA	TRBV10-2	TRBJ2-1	NA	CATGPGNEQFF	TGCGCCACCGGCCCCGGGAATGAGCAGTTCTTC
NA	TRBV10-2	TRBJ2-7	TRBD2	CASSEPQGLAGSRWEQYF	TGCGCCAGCAGTGAGCCCCAGGGACTAGCGGGGAGCAGGTGGGAGCAGTACTTC
NA	TRBV2	TRBJ1-5	TRBD1	CASTGRGVGQPQHF	TGTGCCAGCACGGGCAGGGGGGTAGGGCAGCCCCAGCATTTT
NA	TRBV29-1	TRBJ2-3	NA	CSVVDPDTQYF	TGCAGCGTTGTGGACCCAGATACGCAGTATTTT
NA	TRBV5-1	TRBJ1-1	NA	CASSITGAPERTEAFF	TGCGCCAGCAGCATAACGGGGGCGCCAGAAAGGACTGAAGCTTTCTTT
NA	TRBV25-1	TRBJ2-7	NA	CASPGTPAYEQYF	TGTGCCAGTCCCGGGACCCCGGCCTACGAGCAGTACTTC
NA	TRBV6-5	TRBJ2-7	NA	CASSYWGNSYEQYF	TGTGCCAGCAGTTACTGGGGTAACTCCTACGAGCAGTACTTC
NA	TRBV5-1	TRBJ1-1	NA	CASQPESQANTEAFF	TGCGCCAGCCAGCCGGAGTCGCAGGCGAACACTGAAGCTTTCTTT